What follows are 28 T cell receptor beta chains derived from one specimen sequenced in a study of T-cell reconstitution after alpha-beta-depleted transplantation in children. Study-wide results and caveats: Newly produced T cells mostly accounted for T-cell counts and diversity one year post-transplant.

The authors prepared the TCRbeta library with unique molecular identifiers. TCRdb reprocessed the PCR reads with MiXCR, giving one entry per CDR3 protein. The table shows fewer than 350,000 distinct CDR3 sequences, with almost 8% occurring only once. These receptors lack a known antigen. The input for sequencing was peripheral blood, taken 360 days after TCRalphabeta/CD19-depleted stem cell transplant. All receptors derive from a female patient aged 2-9 years who had a stem cell transplant for Fanconi anemia, so the T cells may come from the graft donor.

The chain carries TRBV2 and TRBJ2-7; D is unclear. Germline loops: CDR1 SNHLY, CDR2 FYNNEI. The V gene lost 5 bases and the J gene lost 1 base, with 6 bases spanning the gap. This CDR3 is built from 12 residues. DNA for the CDR3: TGTGCCAGCAGTCAGTTATCCTACGAGCAGTACTTC. It yields the protein CASSQLSYEQYF. Together with reference TRBV2 and TRBJ2-7, the CDR3 gives the full variable domain: EPEVTQTPSHQVTQMGQEVILRCVPISNHLYFYWYRQILGQKVEFLVSFYNNEISEKSEIFDDQFSVERPDGSNFTLKIRSTKLEDSAMYFCASSQLSYEQYFGPGTRLTVT.

This chain joins TRBV7-3 and TRBJ2-4; D is unclear. This CDR3 has 14 amino acids. Trimming removed 4 bases from V and 0 bases from J, with 7 bases in between. Germline CDR1 SGHTA, CDR2 FQGTGA. The CDR3 protein is CASSSTRAKNIQYF. DNA for the CDR3: TGTGCCAGCAGCTCCACGAGAGCCAAAAACATTCAGTACTTC.

This chain joins TRBV20-1 and TRBJ2-7; a weak D match, TRBD2 (5 bases). V shed 6 bases and J shed 3 bases, with 15 bases lying between them. This CDR3 has 13 amino acids. Germline V gene data show CDR1 as DFQATT and CDR2 as SNEGSKA (reference sequence). CDR3 region: CSAARGRLYEQYF. The CDR3 DNA is TGCAGTGCCGCTAGAGGGCGCCTCTACGAGCAGTACTTC.

Only a few counts were recorded for this clonotype. The chain joins TRBV15 to TRBJ2-3, with D tentatively TRBD2 (7 bases). The CDR3 spans 15 residues. Germline V gene sequence: CDR1 LNHNV, CDR2 YYDKDF (reference sequence). Trimming pared 6 bases from V and 8 bases from J, leaving 21 bases between. DNA of the CDR3: TGTGCCACCAGAGGGGGTCGGGGGGCGCGGGGTACGCAGTATTTT. Protein: CATRGGRGARGTQYF. Variable domain in full (rest from reference TRBV15 and TRBJ2-3): DAMVIQNPRYQVTQFGKPVTLSCSQTLNHNVMYWYQQKSSQAPKLLFHYYDKDFNNEADTPDNFQSRRPNTSFCFLDIRSPGLGDTAMYLCATRGGRGARGTQYFGPGTRLTVL.

This clonotype was seen ten or more times. This sequence joins TRBV12-3 or TRBV12-4 and TRBJ1-2, with D tentatively TRBD1 (6 bases). V lost 4 bases, J lost 1 base, and 10 bases lay in between. The CDR3 consists of 14 residues. The CDR3 DNA reads TGTGCCAGCAGTTCGACAGGACTTAACTATGGCTACACCTTC. Translating it yields CASSSTGLNYGYTF.

The sample holds a few counts of this clonotype. This chain links TRBV20-1 with TRBJ1-3; no clear D. The germline V and J ends were trimmed by 3 bases and 4 bases, with 10 bases remaining between them. The CDR3 runs 13 residues. CDR1 and CDR2 (germline): DFQATT, SNEGSKA (reference sequence). The CDR3 DNA reads as TGCAGTGCTAGTGGGCGAGGCGGAAACACCATATATTTT. It codes for CSASGRGGNTIYF.

This clonotype was recorded a few times. The chain is built from TRBV6-1 and TRBJ2-2, with D possibly being TRBD1 (6 bases). Germline V gene sequence: CDR1 MNHNS, CDR2 SASEGT. CDR3 length: 21 amino acids. V was pared by 4 bases and J by 6 bases, with 33 bases between. CDR3 loop: CASSGYTNRETGMRHSGELFF. CDR3 in DNA: TGTGCCAGCAGTGGGTACACCAACAGGGAAACCGGTATGAGGCATTCCGGGGAGCTGTTTTTT.

This clonotype occurred many times. CDR3: CSATRGGEDNEKLFF. CDR3 nucleotides: TGCAGTGCTACCCGTGGGGGGGAAGATAATGAAAAACTGTTTTTT. The gene calls are TRBV20-1 and TRBJ1-4, with D tentatively TRBD1 (5 bases). The germline CDR1 and CDR2 sequences are DFQATT and SNEGSKA (reference sequence). V gave up 4 bases and J gave up 4 bases, with 16 bases separating them. The CDR3 is made up of 15 amino acids.

This clonotype has at least ten counts. The chain recombines TRBV7-2 with TRBJ1-2; 8 nucleotides line up with TRBD1. The CDR3 runs 15 residues. CDR1 and CDR2 from the germline V gene are SGHTA and FQGNSA. Losses at the gene ends were 5 bases for V and 3 bases for J; bases not matched to a gene: 8. The CDR3 coding sequence is TGTGCCAGCAGCCTACGCTACAGGGGGGACTATGGCTACACCTTC. This codes for CASSLRYRGDYGYTF. Filled out from reference TRBV7-2 and TRBJ1-2, the complete variable domain reads GAGVSQSPSNKVTEKGKDVELRCDPISGHTALYWYRQSLGQGLEFLIYFQGNSAPDKSGLPSDRFSAERTGGSVSTLTIQRTQQEDSAVYLCASSLRYRGDYGYTFGSGTRLTVV.

The sample holds many counts of this clonotype. The rearrangement links TRBV20-1 to TRBJ1-3; 7 bases are shared with TRBD1. The germline V gene encodes CDR1 DFQATT and CDR2 SNEGSKA (reference sequence). The CDR3 is 11 amino acids. Germline trimming cut 6 bases from V and 7 bases from J; bases unmatched to any gene: 3. The DNA for the CDR3 is TGCAGTGCCTCCAGGGGGAACACCATATATTTT. Protein product: CSASRGNTIYF.

This clonotype was seen at least ten times. This rearrangement joins TRBV27 to TRBJ2-7; D ambiguous. Germline CDR1 and CDR2: MNHEY and SMNVEV (reference sequence). The CDR3 has 12 residues. Trimming shortened V by 6 bases and J by 4 bases, and 10 bases separated the two germline ends. The DNA for the CDR3 is TGTGCCAGCAGAGCAGGAATTTACGAGCAGTACTTC. Protein: CASRAGIYEQYF.

The chain carries TRBV27 and TRBJ2-7; D is unclear. V lost 0 bases and J lost 6, with 15 bases in between. Germline assignment: CDR1 MNHEY and CDR2 SMNVEV (reference sequence). CDR3 size: 15 residues. CDR3 region: CASSLSSLPGGEQYF. The DNA for the CDR3 is TGTGCCAGCAGTTTATCTTCCCTGCCGGGTGGCGAGCAGTACTTC.

There are many counts of this clonotype. The genes are TRBV6-1 and TRBJ1-1, with unresolved D. The germline V gene has CDR1 MNHNS and CDR2 SASEGT. With 0 bases removed from V and 7 bases from J, the gap between germline ends came to 3 bases. This CDR3 has 11 amino acids. CDR3: CASSEAGEAFF. CDR3 nucleotide sequence: TGTGCCAGCAGTGAAGCGGGTGAAGCTTTCTTT.

This clonotype was recorded many times. The chain carries TRBV5-1 and TRBJ2-1; D is unresolved. CDR1 is SGHRS, CDR2 YFSETQ, per germline. Trimming took off 4 bases at V and 9 bases at J, with 11 bases between the two ends. The CDR3 spans 12 residues. CDR3 in amino acids: CASSPTLSEQFF. The CDR3, as DNA: TGCGCCAGCAGCCCCACGCTAAGTGAGCAGTTCTTC.

This clonotype was counted between two and nine times. The chain joins TRBV10-1 to TRBJ2-1, with TRBD1 identical over 11 bases. The germline CDR1 and CDR2 sequences are WNHNN and SYGVQD (reference sequence). Trimming at V came to 4 bases and at J to 10 bases, leaving 6 bases not matched to a gene. The CDR3 sequence is 14 residues long. CDR3 sequence (DNA): TGCGCCAGCAGTGCAGGGACAGGGGGAGGGGAGCAGTTCTTC. Its protein product is CASSAGTGGGEQFF.

At least ten counts were recorded for this clonotype. The chain is built from TRBV28 and TRBJ2-3; no firm D call. CDR1 and CDR2 (germline): MDHEN, SYDVKM. The CDR3 runs to 10 residues. With 5 bases removed from V and 6 bases from J, the gap between germline ends came to 3 bases. CDR3 loop: CASSGDTQYF. The CDR3 DNA reads as TGTGCCAGCAGTGGGGATACGCAGTATTTT.

This clonotype was detected only a few times. The chain recombines TRBV20-1 with TRBJ1-1; D is uncertain. V dropped 1 base and J dropped 6 bases, with 9 bases sitting between them. The CDR3 covers 12 residues. CDR1 is DFQATT and CDR2 is SNEGSKA in the germline V gene (reference sequence). The CDR3 coding sequence is TGCAGTGCTAGAGCTGGGCTCCCTGAAGCTTTCTTT. Its translation: CSARAGLPEAFF.

This clonotype was recorded a few times. This chain uses TRBV5-1 with TRBJ1-3; 12 nucleotides match TRBD1. The CDR3 has 17 residues. Per germline, CDR1 SGHRS and CDR2 YFSETQ. Trimming removed 4 bases from V and 4 bases from J; junction bases left unmatched: 9. The CDR3 loop reads CASSRGTGGPEGNTIYF. Here the CDR3 DNA reads TGCGCCAGCAGCCGCGGGACAGGGGGCCCGGAGGGAAACACCATATATTTT.

The table lists this clonotype with many counts. This chain uses TRBV7-2 with TRBJ2-7, with D possibly TRBD1 on 6 matching bases. Germline CDR1 SGHTA, CDR2 FQGNSA. V was clipped by 3 bases and J by 1 base, with 13 bases between them. The CDR3 covers 15 residues. Here the CDR3 reads CASSFGGILSYEQYF. The CDR3 region has the DNA TGTGCCAGCAGCTTTGGGGGCATTCTATCCTACGAGCAGTACTTC.

This clonotype has only a few counts. The chain uses TRBV7-9 and TRBJ1-4; no firm D call. The germline V and J ends were trimmed by 0 bases and 8 bases, with 10 bases remaining between them. CDR1 is SEHNR and CDR2 is FQNEAQ in the germline V gene (reference sequence). The CDR3 has 14 amino acids. CDR3: CASSLALVGEKLFF. The CDR3, as DNA: TGTGCCAGCAGCTTAGCGCTCGTAGGGGAAAAACTGTTTTTT.

The chain has TRBV24-1 and TRBJ2-7, with TRBD1 matching 9 bases. Trimming removed 3 bases from V and 5 bases from J; junction bases left unmatched: 7. The germline V gene encodes CDR1 KGHDR and CDR2 SFDVKD. The length of the CDR3 is 15 residues. The CDR3: CATSDTGTGLNEQYF. The CDR3 DNA sequence: TGTGCCACCAGTGATACCGGGACAGGGTTGAACGAGCAGTACTTC.

This clonotype was recorded many times. The CDR3 DNA reads as TGTGCCAGCAGCCGCATGACCCCCCTAGGCACAGATACGCAGTATTTT. As protein: CASSRMTPLGTDTQYF. The J gene is TRBJ2-3, the V gene TRBV11-2; D call uncertain. The CDR3 runs to 16 residues. Per germline, CDR1 SGHAT and CDR2 FQNNGV. Trimming cost V 5 bases and J 1 base, with 16 bases left between them.

DNA of the CDR3: TGTGCCAGTTGGACTACTACCTACGAGCAGTACTTC. Amino acids: CASWTTTYEQYF. This chain links TRBV2 with TRBJ2-7, with D possibly TRBD2 on 6 matching bases. V was cut by 9 bases and J by 2 bases, with 11 bases left in between. The germline V gene encodes CDR1 SNHLY and CDR2 FYNNEI. The CDR3 is 12 residues long.

There are many counts of this clonotype. The V call is TRBV5-1, the J call TRBJ2-2; D unresolved. V was cut by 1 base and J by 0 bases, with 7 bases left in between. The CDR3 has 15 residues. CDR1 SGHRS and CDR2 YFSETQ come from the germline V gene. CDR3 residues: CASSLLEANTGELFF. The DNA for the CDR3 is TGCGCCAGCAGCTTGTTGGAAGCGAACACCGGGGAGCTGTTTTTT.

J is TRBJ1-2 and V is TRBV28; D is undetermined. The germline V gene has CDR1 MDHEN and CDR2 SYDVKM. The V gene lost 8 bases and the J gene lost 8 bases, with 3 bases spanning the gap. The CDR3 spans 8 residues. The CDR3 DNA reads as TGTGCCAGCGGAGGCTACACCTTC. This sequence encodes CASGGYTF.

This clonotype was detected a few times. The chain joins TRBV6-1 to TRBJ1-1; the D is unclear. The CDR3 is made up of 14 amino acids. Germline V gene data show CDR1 as MNHNS and CDR2 as SASEGT. Trimming shortened V by 6 bases and J by 5 bases, and 16 bases separated the two germline ends. CDR3 nucleotides: TGTGCCAGCAGCCCACTTAGGATCCGAACTGAAGCTTTCTTT. It yields the protein CASSPLRIRTEAFF.

This clonotype was counted ten times or more. The J gene is TRBJ2-7, the V gene TRBV29-1; unclear D gene. CDR1 and CDR2 from the germline V gene are SQVTM and ANQGSEA. This CDR3 is 12 amino acids long. The V and J ends lost 5 bases and 0 bases respectively, with 8 bases between them. The CDR3 sequence: CSVRVVSYEQYF. In nucleotides, the CDR3 is TGCAGCGTTCGGGTGGTCTCCTACGAGCAGTACTTC.

The gene calls are TRBV7-9 and TRBJ1-4; D may be TRBD1 (5 bases). This CDR3 spans 16 amino acids. Germline V lookup: CDR1 SEHNR, CDR2 FQNEAQ (reference sequence). V was shortened by 1 base and J by 7 bases, with 16 bases between the two germline ends. The DNA for the CDR3 is TGTGCCAGCAGCTTAGGGGGGGGTTGGCTGAGTGAAAAACTGTTTTTT. This sequence encodes CASSLGGGWLSEKLFF.